The entry that follows covers one T cell receptor beta chain sequence. The antigen it recognizes is unknown. There are no base qualities to consult, and no much larger clone falls within one base. One collaborating source in Seattle enrolled patients during active infection and followed them longitudinally through the course of disease. Collaborating institutions collected whole blood in K2EDTA tubes following their own protocols. For TCRbeta analysis, collaborators shipped samples as frozen whole blood, isolated PBMCs, or DNA extracted from either of those sample types. The CDR3 covers 14 residues, taking in both the cysteine and the phenylalanine. This entry keeps only the CDR3 DNA: 42 bases, framed from base 1. V was cut back by 0 bases and J by 2 bases, leaving a gap of 4 bases between them. The germline V gene provides CDR1 SGHDN and CDR2 FVKESK. The sample is drawn from a study of blood T cell repertoires in COVID-19 (dated by TCRdb to between 2020 and 2021). With regard to the full study: Samples from collaborators originated in the United States, Italy and Spain and spanned both the acute and convalescent phases of COVID-19. The material from the prospective study consisted of cDNA or gDNA derived from T cells, B-cell-depleted T cells, or PBMCs. Subjects who had been exposed to COVID-19, were actively infected with it, or had recovered from it provided the deeply sampled blood TCRbeta repertoires that made up the dataset. The repertoires were made available in a free public database intended to serve as a resource for research on the immune response to SARS-CoV-2. The samples were drawn from the first 160 participants of the ongoing ImmuneRACE study and from roughly 1,300 subjects provided by 6 global collaborators. A de-identified subject ID, COVID-19 status, age in years and sex were almost always included in the sample metadata. Where available, HLA class I and class II types were obtained from metadata supplied by the sample provider rather than from assay-based typing. General conclusions and limits of the study: How much clinical and demographic metadata was included differed by source and by participant, and the metadata was provided uncurated.

TCRbeta CDR3 regions were amplified from genomic DNA by means of the immunoSEQ Assay, a bias-controlled multiplex PCR. The source study handled its data this way. The number of nucleated cells in each sample was estimated by amplification of reference gene primers within the assay. To quantify the absolute abundance of each unique TCRbeta CDR3 rearrangement, sequence reads were collapsed and filtered. For each sample, productive Simpson clonality was calculated as the square root of Simpson's diversity index over productive rearrangements. The immuneACCESS repertoire file appears here via TCRdb, limited to in-frame rearrangements. These files lack a portion of the clones; in checked studies, under half of the deficit traces to unresolved V genes, and the cause of the others is not known. V and J calls and clone size come straight from that table; D and trimming were deduced from the DNA. The sample has some 190,000 clones on record, 82% of them singletons. About 7.8% of the sample is held by the ten biggest clonotypes.

The sequenced sample was peripheral blood. This receptor was obtained from a woman aged 55 to 70 with COVID-19, enrolled during active disease. The chain employs TRBV14 and TRBJ2-2; no D gene can be assigned with confidence. The CDR3 region has the sequence CASSQDVNTGELFF. In nucleotides, the sequence is TGTGCCAGCAGCCAAGATGTAAACACCGGGGAGCTGTTTTTT. Supplemented by the reference TRBV14 and TRBJ2-2 proteins around the CDR3, the complete variable domain is EAGVTQFPSHSVIEKGQTVTLRCDPISGHDNLYWYRRVMGKEIKFLLHFVKESKQDESGMPNNRFLAERTGGTYSTLKVQPAELEDSGVYFCASSQDVNTGELFFGEGSRLTVL.